This TCR beta chain is from a study of cytomegalovirus exposure and HLA in healthy donors. Study at large: A data release that came early held 80 million to 95 million unique TCRs from HLA-typed donors.

The PCR employed 60 Vbeta primers together with 13 Jbeta primers. Profiled with immunoSEQ multiplex PCR; TCRdb holds only in-frame clones, not every one. The data contain about 110,000 clones, about four fifths of them singletons. Study observations and caveats: Reported results showed that the classifier diagnosed cytomegalovirus status with high specificity and sensitivity.

Germline lookup yields CDR1 SQVTM and CDR2 ANQGSEA. The CDR3 is 14 residues long. The ends were cut back, 4 bases at V and 0 bases at J, with 11 bases in the middle. As to this clone: Antigen unknown.

V usage is TRBV29-1 and J usage is TRBJ2-3; D is undetermined. Material: PBMCs. The TCR originated in a woman between 25 and 40 years old in good health and CMV-seronegative. The CDR3 DNA reads as TGCAGCGTTGTCGATGGGCTCAGCACAGATACGCAGTATTTT. Protein: CSVVDGLSTDTQYF.